The 24 T cell receptor beta chains below come from one sample, sequenced in a study of radiotherapy plus CTLA-4 blockade in lung cancer. Clones were sequenced by immunoSEQ multiplex PCR, and TCRdb holds only the in-frame ones, with some missing. Counted here are about 41,000 clones, approximately 79% occurring once; the ten biggest clones make up 8.3%. The material sequenced was peripheral blood, taken from a patient treated with radiotherapy plus ipilimumab. The receptor set was obtained from a human donor with non-small cell lung cancer who had stable disease on radiotherapy plus ipilimumab.

V is TRBV9 and J is TRBJ1-1, with D maybe TRBD1 (5 bases). Germline CDR1 SGDLS, CDR2 YYNGEE. There are 15 residues in the CDR3. Trimming removed 7 bases from V and 0 bases from J, with 16 bases in between. For the CDR3, the DNA is TGTGCCAGCGGTTCCCGACAGCTCATGAACACTGAAGCTTTCTTT. This gives the protein CASGSRQLMNTEAFF. The complete variable domain, with remaining parts taken from reference TRBV9 and TRBJ1-1, reads DSGVTQTPKHLITATGQRVTLRCSPRSGDLSVYWYQQSLDQGLQFLIQYYNGEERAKGNILERFSAQQFPDLHSELNLSSLELGDSALYFCASGSRQLMNTEAFFGQGTRLTVV.

V is TRBV27 and J is TRBJ2-7; D is unresolved. V lost 5 bases to trimming and J lost 1 base, with 21 bases between them. Per germline, CDR1 MNHEY and CDR2 SMNVEV (reference sequence). The CDR3 is 17 amino acids. The CDR3 sequence: CASSPYTGSLLSYEQYV. The CDR3 DNA is TGTGCCAGCAGTCCCTACACTGGGTCTCTCCTTTCCTACGAGCAGTACGTC.

V is TRBV7-3 and J is TRBJ2-1; D is perhaps TRBD2 (6 bases). CDR1 is SGHTA and CDR2 is FQGTGA in the germline V gene. This CDR3 contains 15 residues. V shed 1 base and J shed 0 bases, with 7 bases lying between them. CDR3 in DNA: TGTGCCAGCAGCTTAAGCGGGAACTCCTACAATGAGCAGTTCTTC. Translation: CASSLSGNSYNEQFF.

This clone has just one count. This chain connects TRBV30 to TRBJ1-2, with 8 bases matching TRBD1. The CDR3 totals 12 residues. V shed 6 bases, J shed 4 bases, and the junction held 4 bases outside the gene matches. Germline V gives CDR1 GTSNPN, CDR2 SVGIG (reference sequence). The CDR3 region is CACSGTGYGYTF. The DNA of the CDR3 is TGTGCCTGTTCCGGGACAGGCTATGGCTACACCTTC.

This chain joins TRBV5-4 and TRBJ2-2; weak D call: TRBD2 (5 bases). Germline CDR1 reads SGHNT; CDR2 reads YYREEE (reference sequence). The CDR3 length is 15 residues. Trimming shortened V by 0 bases and J by 3 bases, and 9 bases separated the two germline ends. CDR3 sequence reads: CASSLARGYTGELFF. Here the CDR3 DNA reads TGTGCCAGCAGCTTGGCCCGGGGATACACCGGGGAGCTGTTTTTT.

The chain has TRBV12-5 and TRBJ1-1; D is ambiguous. The germline gives CDR1 LGHNT, CDR2 FRNRAP. The germline V and J ends were trimmed by 4 bases and 8 bases, with 14 bases remaining between them. The CDR3 contains 13 residues. CDR3 bases: TGTGCTAGTGGTTCCGGCCGGGGAAGAGAAGCTTTCTTT. It codes for CASGSGRGREAFF.

V gene TRBV7-2 combines with J gene TRBJ2-5, with TRBD2 identical over 7 bases. CDR1 and CDR2 from the germline V gene are SGHTA and FQGNSA. J lost 4 bases, V lost 5 bases, and 7 bases had no gene match. The CDR3 sequence is 14 residues long. CDR3 sequence (DNA): TGTGCCAGCAGCCCCGGAACGGGGGGAGAGACCCAGTACTTC. It encodes CASSPGTGGETQYF.

This chain joins TRBV7-6 and TRBJ2-3; 7 bases map to TRBD2. J gave up 1 base and V 1 base, and 11 bases lay outside the gene matches. Germline-derived CDR1 and CDR2 are SGHVS and FNYEAQ. The CDR3 spans 18 residues. For the CDR3, the DNA is TGTGCCAGCAGCTTAGTGGTCCAGCGGGGACCTGGCACAGATACGCAGTATTTT. Protein: CASSLVVQRGPGTDTQYF.

V and J are TRBV6-1 and TRBJ1-2, with TRBD1 matching over 9 bases. CDR3 length: 14 residues. In germline, CDR1 is MNHNS, CDR2 SASEGT. The trim removed 5 bases at V and 11 bases at J, leaving 12 bases unmatched. CDR3 DNA sequence: TGTGCCAGCAGTCTCATGGACAGGGGAGAGGGGTACACCTTC. Translated, it gives CASSLMDRGEGYTF.

The genes are TRBV6-1 and TRBJ1-6, with TRBD1 matching over 8 bases. The CDR3 runs to 19 residues. J lost 4 bases, V lost 2 bases, and 13 bases had no gene match. Germline values: CDR1 MNHNS, CDR2 SASEGT. CDR3 region: CASSESPGQGRGYNSPLHF. The CDR3 DNA reads as TGTGCCAGCAGTGAATCCCCTGGACAGGGTCGGGGATATAATTCACCCCTCCACTTT.

The rearrangement joins TRBV6-5 to TRBJ1-4; D unresolved. The germline V gene has CDR1 MNHEY and CDR2 SVGAGI. The V and J ends lost 2 bases and 8 bases respectively, with 15 bases between them. The CDR3 sequence is 15 residues long. The CDR3: CASSYTRAPGEKLFF. As DNA, the CDR3 is TGTGCCAGCAGTTACACCCGGGCCCCTGGGGAAAAACTGTTTTTT.

This sequence joins TRBV29-1 and TRBJ1-6; TRBD1 aligns across 11 bases. Germline V gene sequence: CDR1 SQVTM, CDR2 ANQGSEA. This CDR3 region has 13 residues. V trimming: 5 bases; J trimming: 10 bases; junction bases outside the gene matches: 4. This CDR3 is CSVSGTGGSPLHF. The CDR3 bases are TGCAGCGTTTCCGGGACAGGGGGATCACCCCTCCACTTT.

V is TRBV6-1 and J is TRBJ1-5, with D possibly TRBD1 on 5 matching bases. Germline assignment: CDR1 MNHNS and CDR2 SASEGT. Trimming left V 3 bases short and J 0 bases short, with 9 bases between. The CDR3 is 15 amino acids. CDR3 DNA sequence: TGTGCCAGCAGTGAGGTGACAGCTAGCAATCAGCCCCAGCATTTT. It specifies CASSEVTASNQPQHF.

The chain is built from TRBV5-1 and TRBJ1-6, with D unclear. Trimming took 3 bases from V and 5 from J, leaving 9 bases between them. The CDR3 loop spans 14 amino acids. Germline CDR1 is SGHRS and CDR2 is YFSETQ. Here the CDR3 reads CASSSRRDNSPLHF. The CDR3, as DNA: TGCGCCAGCAGCTCTCGACGGGATAATTCACCCCTCCACTTT.

This clone has more than one count but fewer than ten. The chain has TRBV6-1 and TRBJ1-2; D gene unclear. Per germline, CDR1 MNHNS and CDR2 SASEGT. V was cut by 2 bases and J by 4 bases, with 8 bases left in between. This CDR3 contains 13 residues. In DNA form, the CDR3 reads TGTGCCAGCAGTGAACACTTAGTCTATGGCTACACCTTC. Translated: CASSEHLVYGYTF.

The chain links TRBV7-2 to TRBJ1-2; no clear D. From germline, CDR1 is SGHTA and CDR2 FQGNSA. V gave up 5 bases and J gave up 4 bases, with 14 bases separating them. The CDR3 extends over 14 amino acids. The CDR3: CASSDTASSYGYTF. CDR3 DNA: TGTGCCAGCAGCGATACGGCATCAAGCTATGGCTACACCTTC.

This clone turned up a few times. One junction end disagrees with the germline gene, perhaps due to a read error. DNA for the CDR3: TGTGCCAGTAGTATGGCGTCAGGTCCAATCTTC. It is translated as CASSMASGPIF. The chain employs TRBV19 and TRBJ1-2; D not resolved. The CDR3 contains 11 residues. The V gene's germline CDR1 is LNHDA and CDR2 SQIVND (reference sequence).

The gene calls are TRBV18 and TRBJ1-1; 9 bases map to TRBD1. The CDR3 has 15 residues. Germline values: CDR1 KGHSH, CDR2 LQKENI. J gave up 5 bases and V 2 bases, and 6 bases lay outside the gene matches. CDR3 DNA sequence: TGTGCCAGCTCACCAACACAGGGGGCGCGTACTGAAGCTTTCTTT. This codes for CASSPTQGARTEAFF.

This clone came up once. The identical CDR3 is also encoded by other nucleotide sequences in the sample. This sequence joins TRBV10-1 and TRBJ2-2; 7 bases agree with TRBD1. With V trimmed by 9 bases and J by 1 base, 5 bases remained unmatched. Germline CDR1 WNHNN, CDR2 SYGVQD (reference sequence). This CDR3 spans 14 amino acids. CDR3 coding DNA: TGCGCCAGTTCCGGGACAGTGAACACCGGGGAGCTGTTTTTT. Translating gives CASSGTVNTGELFF.

The rearrangement links TRBV5-1 to TRBJ2-4; D is unresolved. Looked up from germline, CDR1 is SGHRS and CDR2 is YFSETQ. Deletions cut 0 bases from V and 2 bases from J, with 9 bases between. This CDR3 is built from 15 residues. The CDR3 DNA is TGCGCCAGCAGCTTGGACGGCGGTACCAAAAACATTCAGTACTTC. It is translated as CASSLDGGTKNIQYF.

In this sample, this clone turned up once. CDR3 region: CASSIAGNTDTQYF. The DNA of the CDR3 is TGTGCCAGTAGTATCGCGGGAAACACAGATACGCAGTATTTT. The chain is built from TRBV19 and TRBJ2-3; TRBD2 is a possible D gene (6 bases). V dropped 3 bases and J dropped 2 bases, with 9 bases sitting between them. The CDR3 totals 14 residues. The V gene's germline CDR1 is LNHDA and CDR2 SQIVND (reference sequence). The whole variable domain, remainder taken from reference TRBV19 and TRBJ2-3, is DGGITQSPKYLFRKEGQNVTLSCEQNLNHDAMYWYRQDPGQGLRLIYYSQIVNDFQKGDIAEGYSVSREKKESFPLTVTSAQKNPTAFYLCASSIAGNTDTQYFGPGTRLTVL.

This clone was recorded only once. V and J are TRBV9 and TRBJ2-5; either TRBD1 or TRBD2 may supply D (5 bases each). V lost 0 bases and J 2 bases, leaving 14 bases between the germline ends. This CDR3 has 16 amino acids. The germline gives CDR1 SGDLS, CDR2 YYNGEE. The CDR3 bases are TGTGCCAGCAGCGTAGCTTGGGGGAGTGGTCAAGAGACCCAGTACTTC. It encodes CASSVAWGSGQETQYF.

The chain combines TRBV5-1 with TRBJ2-6; tentative D call: TRBD2 (5 bases). This CDR3 comprises 16 residues. V shed 3 bases and J shed 3 bases, with 13 bases lying between them. CDR1 is SGHRS, CDR2 YFSETQ, per germline. CDR3 amino acids: CASSSRSAGGANVLTF. As DNA, the CDR3 is TGCGCCAGCAGCTCGCGTAGCGCAGGTGGGGCCAACGTCCTGACTTTC. Combining the CDR3 with reference TRBV5-1 and TRBJ2-6 gives the whole variable domain KAGVTQTPRYLIKTRGQQVTLSCSPISGHRSVSWYQQTPGQGLQFLFEYFSETQRNKGNFPGRFSGRQFSNSRSEMNVSTLELGDSALYLCASSSRSAGGANVLTFGAGSRLTVL.

Concerning this clone itself: Other DNA sequences in this specimen translate into the identical CDR3. The chain employs TRBV20-1 and TRBJ2-5; D call uncertain. Trimming shortened V by 2 bases and J by 5 bases, and 6 bases separated the two germline ends. Germline-derived CDR1 and CDR2 are DFQATT and SNEGSKA (reference sequence). The CDR3 covers 11 residues. The CDR3 here is CSARPEETQYF. DNA for the CDR3: TGCAGTGCTAGACCAGAGGAGACCCAGTACTTC.